These 21 T cell receptor beta chains were sequenced from one sample in a study of blood T cells in healthy people across ages (dated by TCRdb to between 2015 and 2016). The library was obtained by 5' RACE. Sequenced using an Illumina HiSeq 2500. A second PCR of about 7 to 12 cycles was performed with a sample-barcoded 5' primer and a J-beta primer mix. The raw public data were reprocessed by TCRdb itself: fastp quality trimming at Q25, MiXCR clonotype calling, in-frame beta chains only. Each entry is one CDR3 protein sequence, shown with its most common DNA and genes. In this sample the table shows hundreds of thousands of distinct CDR3 sequences, around 52% of which occur a single time. Of the sample, 13% falls within the top ten clones. Sequences were obtained from blood. Receptors were obtained from an elderly woman in good health.

The chain carries TRBV4-1 and TRBJ2-3; the D gene could be TRBD1 or TRBD2 (6 bases each). CDR3 size: 20 residues. Trimming shortened V by 1 base and J by 0 bases, and 23 bases separated the two germline ends. Per germline, CDR1 MGHRA and CDR2 YSYEKL. In DNA form, the CDR3 reads TGCGCCAGCAGCCAAGTCGGGGGTTATGGGGACACAGCTAGCACAGATACGCAGTATTTT. Residues: CASSQVGGYGDTASTDTQYF.

Concerning this clonotype: It may be a read error: a sequence one base away is much more abundant. The rearrangement uses TRBV4-1 and TRBJ2-5, with a possible D match to TRBD1 (5 bases). CDR3 length equals 14 residues. Germline lookup yields CDR1 MGHRA and CDR2 YSYEKL. The CDR3 spells CASSQARREETRYF. DNA of the CDR3: TGCGCCAGCAGCCAAGCACGCAGGGAAGAGACCCGGTACTTC.

This clonotype was observed many times. The genes are TRBV7-2 and TRBJ2-1; 12 bases fit TRBD2. Germline CDR1 is SGHTA and CDR2 is FQGNSA. This CDR3 has 18 amino acids. The trim removed 2 bases at V and 0 bases at J, leaving 5 bases unmatched. In nucleotides, the CDR3 is TGTGCCAGCAGCTTATCTAGCGGGGGGGCTGGCTCCTACAATGAGCAGTTCTTC. This sequence encodes CASSLSSGGAGSYNEQFF.

The chain is built from TRBV20-1 and TRBJ2-1, with TRBD2 matching over 8 bases. CDR3 length equals 15 residues. CDR1 DFQATT and CDR2 SNEGSKA come from the germline V gene (reference sequence). V trimming: 5 bases; J trimming: 7 bases; junction bases outside the gene matches: 13. CDR3 nucleotide sequence: TGCAGTGCTGGTGATAGCGGGAAAGTTAGTAATGAGCAGTTCTTC. The encoded protein is CSAGDSGKVSNEQFF.

This chain uses TRBV5-1 with TRBJ1-5; D may be TRBD1 (6 bases). Germline V gives CDR1 SGHRS, CDR2 YFSETQ. Trimming removed 0 bases from V and 7 bases from J, with 14 bases in between. This CDR3 is built from 15 residues. The CDR3 nucleotides are TGCGCCAGCAGCTTGGAAGGGGGGCGCTTCCAGCCCCAGCATTTT. It yields the protein CASSLEGGRFQPQHF.

About this clonotype: A read error is possible here, since a much larger clone lies one base away. The chain is built from TRBV5-1 and TRBJ2-1, with TRBD2 matching over 10 bases. The end of the DNA fits TRBJ2-7 better, so the J call may be wrong. This CDR3 contains 17 residues. Germline loops: CDR1 SGHRS, CDR2 YFSETQ. The CDR3 protein is CASLPSGSISGGNEQYF. The CDR3 nucleotides are TGCGCCAGCCTCCCTAGCGGGAGTATTAGCGGGGGCAATGAGCAGTACTTC.

This sequence joins TRBV28 and TRBJ1-5; D may be TRBD1 (5 bases). Trimming shortened V by 2 bases and J by 6 bases, and 8 bases separated the two germline ends. There are 13 residues in the CDR3. Germline V gene lookup returns CDR1 MDHEN and CDR2 SYDVKM. The CDR3 loop reads CASSLPQGQPQHF. In DNA form, the CDR3 reads TGTGCCAGCAGTTTACCCCAGGGTCAGCCCCAGCATTTT.

The gene calls are TRBV18 and TRBJ1-1, with 7 bases matching TRBD1. CDR3 length equals 16 residues. Germline V gene data show CDR1 as KGHSH and CDR2 as LQKENI. Trimming removed 3 bases from V and 2 bases from J; junction bases left unmatched: 9. CDR3 region: CASSPSPRQGNTEAFF. DNA for the CDR3: TGTGCCAGCTCACCCTCCCCCAGACAGGGTAACACTGAAGCTTTCTTT.

This clonotype was seen only a few times. This sequence joins TRBV7-9 and TRBJ2-3; no firm D call. The CDR3 is 12 amino acids. Per the germline V gene, CDR1 is SEHNR and CDR2 is FQNEAQ (reference sequence). V was pared by 3 bases and J by 4 bases, with 5 bases between. The CDR3 sequence: CASSLWPDTQYF. In nucleotides, the CDR3 is TGTGCCAGCAGCTTGTGGCCAGATACGCAGTATTTT.

This clonotype was observed a handful of times. The V gene is TRBV2, the J gene TRBJ1-5; possibly TRBD1 for D (5 bases). V was cut by 10 bases and J by 5 bases, with 18 bases left in between. There are 14 residues in the CDR3. From germline, CDR1 is SNHLY and CDR2 FYNNEI. CDR3 loop: CAIRDGGEYQPQHF. The CDR3, as DNA: TGTGCCATCCGGGATGGAGGGGAGTATCAGCCCCAGCATTTT.

Many counts were recorded for this clonotype. The chain uses TRBV2 and TRBJ2-1; 11 nucleotides agree with TRBD2. V was clipped by 6 bases and J by 9 bases; unmatched bases: 7. Looked up from germline, CDR1 is SNHLY and CDR2 is FYNNEI. CDR3 size: 14 residues. The CDR3 spells CASRGTGLAGEQFF. CDR3 DNA: TGTGCCAGCAGGGGGACAGGACTAGCGGGTGAGCAGTTCTTC.

This chain uses TRBV15 with TRBJ2-1; D is uncertain. Germline V gives CDR1 LNHNV, CDR2 YYDKDF (reference sequence). The CDR3 has 13 residues. Trimming took off 0 bases at V and 5 bases at J, with 5 bases between the two ends. In DNA form, the CDR3 reads TGTGCCACCAGCAGAGAAGTAGACAATGAGCAGTTCTTC. Protein: CATSREVDNEQFF.

This clonotype was counted ten times or more. The chain is built from TRBV12-3 or TRBV12-4 and TRBJ1-5; D might be TRBD1 (5 bases). V was shortened by 6 bases and J by 6 bases, with 18 bases between the two germline ends. CDR3 length: 15 amino acids. CDR3 sequence: CASSGTLGLGQPQHF. The CDR3 DNA reads as TGTGCCAGCAGCGGGACTCTGGGACTAGGTCAGCCCCAGCATTTT.

Of note for this clonotype: A much larger clone is a single base away; this may be a read error. The chain recombines TRBV25-1 with TRBJ1-2, with 8 bases lining up with TRBD1. The CDR3 length is 18 residues. The V segment lost 3 bases and the J segment 3 bases; nucleotides outside the gene matches: 15. In germline, CDR1 is MGHDK, CDR2 SYGVNS. The DNA for the CDR3 is TGTGCCAGCAGTGACCCTGCGGGACAGGAGGAGCCTTACTATGGCTACACCTTC. Encoded protein: CASSDPAGQEEPYYGYTF.

Worth noting for this clonotype: Just one base apart from a much larger clone, this may be a read error. This rearrangement joins TRBV20-1 to TRBJ2-1; D perhaps matches TRBD1 (5 bases). The V end lost 5 bases, the J end lost 13 bases, and 27 bases lay between the germline ends. CDR1 DFQATT and CDR2 SNEGSKA come from the germline V gene (reference sequence). The CDR3 is 15 residues long. CDR3 amino acids: CSAPRAGHGQETQFF. CDR3 sequence (DNA): TGCAGTGCTCCCCGGGCAGGGCACGGCCAAGAGACCCAGTTCTTC.

Turning to this clonotype: With a much larger clone just one base away, this may be a read error. The chain combines TRBV12-3 or TRBV12-4 with TRBJ2-5; D possibly uses TRBD1 or TRBD2 (6 bases each). TRBJ2-7 explains the end of the DNA better; the J call may be wrong. The CDR3 runs to 14 residues. CDR3 coding DNA: TGTGCCAGCAGTTACCGCCGGGGGCCCTGCGAGCAGTACTTC. Translating gives CASSYRRGPCEQYF.

The chain joins TRBV7-9 to TRBJ2-5; D unclear. Deletions cut 4 bases from V and 7 bases from J, with 13 bases between. Germline CDR1 SEHNR, CDR2 FQNEAQ (reference sequence). This CDR3 contains 13 residues. CDR3 nucleotide sequence: TGTGCCAGCAGCTATGAAGAAGGTCGGACCCAGTACTTC. Translated, it gives CASSYEEGRTQYF.

V gene TRBV12-3 or TRBV12-4 combines with J gene TRBJ2-2; no clear D. The length of the CDR3 is 12 residues. The V end was cut by 3 bases, the J end by 7 bases, with 6 bases between. CDR3 nucleotides: TGTGCCAGCAGTTTGGGGATCGGGGAGCTGTTTTTT. Encoded protein: CASSLGIGELFF.

This clonotype was recorded only once. This chain connects TRBV28 to TRBJ2-5; D is perhaps TRBD2 (6 bases). This CDR3 spans 13 amino acids. The germline CDR1 and CDR2 sequences are MDHEN and SYDVKM. Trimming removed 7 bases at V and 4 bases at J, with 13 bases between. CDR3 in amino acids: CASNHGGTETQYF. Here the CDR3 DNA reads TGTGCCAGCAACCACGGGGGAACAGAGACCCAGTACTTC.

This clonotype was detected ten times or more. This chain joins TRBV28 and TRBJ2-3; a possible D gene is TRBD2 (6 bases). V was pared by 5 bases and J by 12 bases, with 21 bases between. From germline, CDR1 is MDHEN and CDR2 SYDVKM. The CDR3 has 14 amino acids. The CDR3 loop is CASSPAPRGTRQYF. The CDR3 coding sequence is TGTGCCAGCAGTCCCGCCCCCCGGGGGACTCGTCAGTATTTT.

This clonotype was seen at least ten times. The chain recombines TRBV5-1 with TRBJ2-3; the match to TRBD1 covers 7 bases. Germline-derived CDR1 and CDR2 are SGHRS and YFSETQ. After removal of 4 bases from V and 2 bases from J, the junction contained 7 bases not matched to a gene. The CDR3 runs 15 residues. This chain's CDR3 is CASSLDRANTDTQYF. For the CDR3, the DNA is TGCGCCAGCAGCCTAGACAGGGCTAACACAGATACGCAGTATTTT.